Each of the 10 T cell receptor beta chains below was sequenced from the same sample in a study of T cells in tumors after PD-1 blockade. Clones were sequenced by immunoSEQ multiplex PCR, and TCRdb holds only the in-frame ones, with some missing. The sample carries thousands of clones, approximately 64% recorded once. Material: tumor tissue, obtained before anti-PD-1 treatment. The receptors derive from a human donor with basal cell carcinoma.

V usage is TRBV7-3 and J usage is TRBJ1-1; unclear D gene. CDR1 SGHTA and CDR2 FQGTGA come from the germline V gene. Deletions cut 4 bases from V and 8 bases from J, with 14 bases between. The CDR3 extends over 13 amino acids. CDR3 loop: CASSSLWGAEAFF. CDR3 nucleotide sequence: TGTGCCAGCAGCTCCCTTTGGGGTGCCGAAGCTTTCTTT.

This sequence joins TRBV19 and TRBJ2-7; D perhaps matches TRBD1 (6 bases). Germline assignment: CDR1 LNHDA and CDR2 SQIVND (reference sequence). Trimming shortened V by 5 bases and J by 2 bases, and 10 bases separated the two germline ends. The CDR3 contains 13 residues. The CDR3, as DNA: TGTGCCAGTAGTCCGGGACACCCCTACGAGCAGTACTTC. As protein: CASSPGHPYEQYF.

This sequence joins TRBV7-8 and TRBJ2-5, with a tentative D call TRBD2 (7 bases). The CDR3 is 16 residues long. Germline V gene sequence: CDR1 SGHVS, CDR2 FQNEAQ. V lost 5 bases to trimming and J lost 4 bases, with 20 bases between them. This chain's CDR3 is CASSPKFAGAGETQYF. The CDR3 DNA is TGTGCCAGCAGCCCAAAGTTTGCGGGGGCCGGAGAGACCCAGTACTTC.

The chain couples TRBV6-5 to TRBJ2-7; D ambiguous. The CDR3 extends over 12 amino acids. V lost 8 bases and J lost 2, with 10 bases in between. Germline V gives CDR1 MNHEY, CDR2 SVGAGI. CDR3 loop: CASARTAYEQYF. As DNA, the CDR3 is TGTGCCAGCGCCCGCACAGCCTACGAGCAGTACTTC.

V gene TRBV10-3 combines with J gene TRBJ1-1, with a weak D call TRBD1 (6 bases). Germline CDR1 reads ENHRY; CDR2 reads SYGVKD. The CDR3 runs to 14 residues. V dropped 7 bases and J dropped 10 bases, with 22 bases sitting between them. The CDR3 nucleotides are TGTGCCATCAAGGCGGGAAGGGGGGGTACGGGAGCTTTCTTT. It translates to CAIKAGRGGTGAFF.

This rearrangement joins TRBV25-1 to TRBJ2-1; TRBD1 is a possible D gene (7 bases). V gave up 1 base and J gave up 7 bases, with 17 bases separating them. Germline loops: CDR1 MGHDK, CDR2 SYGVNS. CDR3 length equals 16 residues. Here the CDR3 reads CASSESGQGGMNEQFF. The CDR3 DNA is TGTGCCAGCAGTGAATCCGGGCAGGGGGGAATGAATGAGCAGTTCTTC.

The CDR3 region has the DNA TGTGCCAGCAGTTACATTCGGGGGTTGGGCATTCAGTACTTC. Translation: CASSYIRGLGIQYF. V and J are TRBV6-5 and TRBJ2-4; possible D gene TRBD2, 6 bases. Trimming cost V 2 bases and J 9 bases, with 14 bases left between them. CDR1 is MNHEY and CDR2 is SVGAGI in the germline V gene. The CDR3 has 14 residues.

The V and J genes are TRBV14 and TRBJ1-2; D ambiguous. Germline loops: CDR1 SGHDN, CDR2 FVKESK. The CDR3 is 13 amino acids. Trimming left V 4 bases short and J 3 bases short, with 9 bases between. The CDR3 sequence: CASSREVDYGYTF. The CDR3 DNA reads as TGTGCCAGCAGCCGGGAGGTAGACTATGGCTACACCTTC.

V usage is TRBV3-1 (or the pseudogene TRBV3-2) and J usage is TRBJ2-1, with 8 bases identical to TRBD2. The V and J ends lost 8 bases and 7 bases, in that order; junction bases with no gene match: 10. Per germline, CDR1 LGHDT and CDR2 YNNKEL (reference sequence). CDR3 length: 14 residues. CDR3 sequence (DNA): TGTGCCAGCGGATTAGCGGGACTACAAAATGAGCAGTTCTTC. Translating gives CASGLAGLQNEQFF.

V is TRBV24-1 and J is TRBJ2-5; tentatively, D is TRBD1 (6 bases). CDR3 size: 13 residues. V lost 3 bases, J lost 5 bases, and 9 bases lay in between. In germline, CDR1 is KGHDR, CDR2 SFDVKD. CDR3 coding DNA: TGTGCCACCAGTGATGGCCAGGGGGAGACCCAGTACTTC. Its protein is CATSDGQGETQYF.